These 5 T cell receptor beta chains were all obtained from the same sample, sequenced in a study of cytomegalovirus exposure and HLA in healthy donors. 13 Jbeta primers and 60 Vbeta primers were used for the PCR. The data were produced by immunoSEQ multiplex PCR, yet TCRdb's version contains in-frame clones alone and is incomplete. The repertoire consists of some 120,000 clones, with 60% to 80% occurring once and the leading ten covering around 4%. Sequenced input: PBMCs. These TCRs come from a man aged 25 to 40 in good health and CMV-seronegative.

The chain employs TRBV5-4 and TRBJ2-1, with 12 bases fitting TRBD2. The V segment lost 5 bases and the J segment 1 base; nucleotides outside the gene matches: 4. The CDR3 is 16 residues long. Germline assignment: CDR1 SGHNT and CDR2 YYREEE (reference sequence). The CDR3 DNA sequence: TGTGCCAGCAGTCCCGGACTAGCGGGGTCCTACAATGAGCAGTTCTTC. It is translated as CASSPGLAGSYNEQFF.

In nucleotides, the CDR3 is TGTGCCAGCCTCAGCGGGGTCTCCTACGAGCAGTACTTC. Its translation is CASLSGVSYEQYF. V usage is TRBV11-3 and J usage is TRBJ2-5, with 7 bases aligning to TRBD2. The last part of the DNA fits TRBJ2-7 better; the J call may be wrong. CDR1 is SGHNT, CDR2 YENEEA, per germline. The CDR3 has 13 amino acids.

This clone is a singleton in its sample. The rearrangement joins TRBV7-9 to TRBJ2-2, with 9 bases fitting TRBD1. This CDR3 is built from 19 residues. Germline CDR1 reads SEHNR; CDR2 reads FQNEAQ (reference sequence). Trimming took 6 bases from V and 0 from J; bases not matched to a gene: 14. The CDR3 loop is CASSSPGQGRFANTGELFF. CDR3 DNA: TGTGCCAGCAGTTCTCCGGGACAGGGCCGATTCGCGAACACCGGGGAGCTGTTTTTT.

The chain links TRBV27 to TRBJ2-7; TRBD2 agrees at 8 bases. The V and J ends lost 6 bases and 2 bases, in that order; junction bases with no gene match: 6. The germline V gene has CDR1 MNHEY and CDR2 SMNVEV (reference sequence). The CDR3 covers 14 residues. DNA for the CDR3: TGTGCCAGCAGCTGGGACGGGAGGGCCTACGAGCAGTACTTC. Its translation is CASSWDGRAYEQYF.

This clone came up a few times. The CDR3 loop is CASTTGSGELFF. CDR3 DNA: TGTGCCAGCACAACTGGGAGCGGGGAGCTGTTTTTT. This rearrangement joins TRBV19 to TRBJ2-2; the D gene is possibly TRBD2 (5 bases). Trimming removed 9 bases at V and 7 bases at J, with 12 bases between. The V gene's germline CDR1 is LNHDA and CDR2 SQIVND (reference sequence). CDR3 length: 12 residues.